This T cell receptor beta chain was captured in a study of regulatory T cells in long-lasting Graves disease. Broader study findings: Investigators studied peripheral blood only, not thyroid tissue.

The sample holds many counts of this clonotype. Its antigen is unidentified. Germline V gives CDR1 MNHNS, CDR2 SASEGT. The CDR3 totals 17 residues. V shed 7 bases and J shed 4 bases, with 25 bases lying between them. Stated time point: persistent/refractory GD, antithyroid drugs over 5 years with positive TRAb. Following extraction of RNA from PBMCs, that RNA was used to make the TCR library. The patients were drawn from one endocrinology department in Xi'an, China. Sequencing libraries for TCR beta were prepared with iRepertoire HTBI primers and Arm-PCR of CDR3 regions. TCRdb re-derived calls from the multiplex PCR reads in MiXCR, one entry per CDR3 protein. This sample has around 400,000 distinct CDR3 sequences, with roughly 21% found just once.

The receptor was derived from a female donor with Graves disease. The sequencing used peripheral blood mononuclear cells (PBMCs), collected when the disease was refractory, from a patient treated with antithyroid drugs. The V call is TRBV6-1, the J call TRBJ1-2; tentative D call: TRBD1 (6 bases). CDR3 loop: CASTDPRAGVELYGYTF. The CDR3 DNA sequence: TGTGCCAGCACCGACCCACGGGCAGGGGTGGAACTCTATGGCTACACCTTC.